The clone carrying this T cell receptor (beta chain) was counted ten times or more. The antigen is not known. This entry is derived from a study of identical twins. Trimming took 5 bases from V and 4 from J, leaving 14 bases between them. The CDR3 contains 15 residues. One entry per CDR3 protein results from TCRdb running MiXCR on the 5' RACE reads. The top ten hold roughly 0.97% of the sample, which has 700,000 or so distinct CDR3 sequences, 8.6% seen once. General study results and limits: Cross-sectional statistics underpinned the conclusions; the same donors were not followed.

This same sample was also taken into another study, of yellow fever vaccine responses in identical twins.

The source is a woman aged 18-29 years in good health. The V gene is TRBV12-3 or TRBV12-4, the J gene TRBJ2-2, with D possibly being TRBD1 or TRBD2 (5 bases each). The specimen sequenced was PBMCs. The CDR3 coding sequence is TGTGCCAGCAGTCGTGGGCTCGGGACCACCGGGGAGCTGTTTTTT. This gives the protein CASSRGLGTTGELFF.